The 22 T cell receptor beta chains given below trace back to one sample, sequenced in a study of cytomegalovirus exposure and HLA in healthy donors. Primers: 60 Vbeta forward and 13 Jbeta reverse. Profiling relied on immunoSEQ multiplex PCR, and the TCRdb table lists in-frame clones only, not all of them. The repertoire holds approximately 130,000 clones, with 81% as singletons. Sequencing input: PBMCs. These receptor sequences come from a man between 18 and 29 years old in good health and CMV-seronegative.

A single count supports this clone. This chain connects TRBV4-1 to TRBJ1-4; unclear D gene. The CDR3 contains 17 residues. Germline-derived CDR1 and CDR2 are MGHRA and YSYEKL. V lost 4 bases and J 7 bases, leaving 22 bases between the germline ends. This CDR3 is CASSPRNEGVRGEKLFF. Here the CDR3 DNA reads TGCGCCAGCAGCCCAAGAAACGAGGGAGTGCGAGGTGAAAAACTGTTTTTT.

This clone was picked up a small number of times. The chain links TRBV7-3 to TRBJ2-1; perhaps TRBD2 as D (5 bases). Trimming removed 5 bases from V and 9 bases from J, with 14 bases in between. This CDR3 is 13 amino acids long. CDR1 SGHTA and CDR2 FQGTGA come from the germline V gene. The CDR3 is CASSPTGWSEQFF. The CDR3, as DNA: TGTGCCAGCAGCCCTACGGGGTGGAGTGAGCAGTTCTTC.

This clone has a single count. The chain has TRBV6-5 and TRBJ1-2; tentatively, D is TRBD1 (6 bases). Germline V gene data show CDR1 as MNHEY and CDR2 as SVGAGI. V was shortened by 6 bases and J by 7 bases, with 15 bases between the two germline ends. There are 13 residues in the CDR3. CDR3 DNA sequence: TGTGCCAGCAGCCGGACAGTGATCGCTGGCTACACCTTC. As protein: CASSRTVIAGYTF.

The chain uses TRBV18 and TRBJ1-4; 7 nucleotides match TRBD1. The CDR3 is made up of 13 amino acids. CDR1 is KGHSH and CDR2 is LQKENI in the germline V gene. The junction had 4 bases not matched to a gene; V was cut back by 4 bases and J by 8 bases. DNA of the CDR3: TGTGCCAGCTCACGCGACAGGGACGAAAAACTGTTTTTT. Its protein product is CASSRDRDEKLFF.

This clone occurred a few times. This chain joins TRBV13 and TRBJ2-5, with 8 bases fitting TRBD1. In germline, CDR1 is PRHDT, CDR2 FYEKMQ (reference sequence). The CDR3 has 15 residues. The V and J ends lost 5 bases and 5 bases, in that order; junction bases with no gene match: 10. CDR3 residues: CASSQTGDEGETQYF. CDR3 coding DNA: TGTGCCAGCAGCCAGACAGGGGACGAGGGGGAGACCCAGTACTTC.

This rearrangement joins TRBV25-1 to TRBJ1-1, with 8 bases aligning to TRBD1. This CDR3 is built from 15 residues. The ends lost 6 bases at V and 1 base at J; junction bases unmatched: 7. The V gene's germline CDR1 is MGHDK and CDR2 SYGVNS. The CDR3 sequence is CASSLTGVGNTEAFF. In DNA, the CDR3 is TGTGCCAGCAGCTTGACAGGGGTTGGGAACACTGAAGCTTTCTTT.

The rearrangement uses TRBV29-1 and TRBJ1-2; D is possibly TRBD1 (5 bases). The V gene lost 2 bases and the J gene lost 4 bases, with 8 bases spanning the gap. This CDR3 is 12 amino acids long. CDR1 and CDR2 from the germline V gene are SQVTM and ANQGSEA. The CDR3 nucleotides are TGCAGCGTTGAAAGACAGATCTATGGCTACACCTTC. This codes for CSVERQIYGYTF.

Comment on this clone: Likely a read error: the CDR3 ends without its conserved phenylalanine or tryptophan. The DNA is omitted, as the CDR3 cannot be located on it reliably, and the CDR3 follows TCRdb's listing. V is TRBV7-9 and J is TRBJ1-3; TRBD1, the table's D call, was not compared with the DNA. Germline V lookup: CDR1 SEHNR, CDR2 FQNEAQ (reference sequence). Including both end residues, the CDR3 is 12 amino acids long. The CDR3 loop reads CASSIRDSEAPL.

This clone was recorded a few times. The chain links TRBV9 to TRBJ2-7; 10 bases map to TRBD1. Looked up from germline, CDR1 is SGDLS and CDR2 is YYNGEE. The V segment lost 4 bases and the J segment 7 bases; nucleotides outside the gene matches: 11. The CDR3 is 15 amino acids. The CDR3 bases are TGTGCCAGCAGCCTCAGCGACAGGGGGCGATGGGAGCAGTACTTC. As protein: CASSLSDRGRWEQYF. Combining the CDR3 with reference TRBV9 and TRBJ2-7 gives the whole variable domain DSGVTQTPKHLITATGQRVTLRCSPRSGDLSVYWYQQSLDQGLQFLIQYYNGEERAKGNILERFSAQQFPDLHSELNLSSLELGDSALYFCASSLSDRGRWEQYFGPGTRLTVT.

This chain connects TRBV6-6 to TRBJ1-3; D remains unclear. V was cut by 4 bases and J by 0 bases, with 7 bases left in between. The germline CDR1 and CDR2 sequences are MNHNY and SVGAGI (reference sequence). This CDR3 has 14 amino acids. The CDR3 region is CASSSLSSGNTIYF. The CDR3 DNA sequence: TGTGCCAGCAGTTCCCTTAGCTCTGGAAACACCATATATTTT.

The chain uses TRBV28 and TRBJ1-1; D is unclear. CDR1 and CDR2 from the germline V gene are MDHEN and SYDVKM. Trimming removed 6 bases from V and 1 base from J, with 12 bases in between. The length of the CDR3 is 14 residues. The CDR3 DNA reads TGTGCCAGCAGACACCCGTGGGCGAACACTGAAGCTTTCTTT. This sequence encodes CASRHPWANTEAFF.

This clone appeared once. V gene TRBV4-1 combines with J gene TRBJ2-5, with D perhaps matching TRBD2 (6 bases). Germline CDR1 MGHRA, CDR2 YSYEKL. V lost 3 bases and J lost 2, with 25 bases in between. The CDR3 is 19 amino acids. CDR3 coding DNA: TGCGCCAGCAGCCAGACGGAGGGAGTCATATATGAAATTCAAGAGACCCAGTACTTC. This translates into CASSQTEGVIYEIQETQYF.

The CDR3, as DNA: TGTGCCATCACCCAATCAGGGTTCGGGGCCAACGTCCTGACTTTC. Residues: CAITQSGFGANVLTF. The gene calls are TRBV10-3 and TRBJ2-6, with D possibly TRBD1 on 5 matching bases. The V and J ends lost 7 bases and 4 bases respectively, with 14 bases between them. In germline, CDR1 is ENHRY, CDR2 SYGVKD. This CDR3 has 15 residues.

The V gene is TRBV28, the J gene TRBJ1-6, with D perhaps TRBD1 (5 bases). V was pared by 4 bases and J by 7 bases, with 17 bases between. The CDR3 is 16 amino acids. CDR1 MDHEN and CDR2 SYDVKM come from the germline V gene. CDR3 sequence reads: CASSSVGGVGNSPLHF. The CDR3 DNA reads as TGTGCCAGCAGTTCCGTCGGGGGAGTAGGAAATTCACCCCTCCACTTT.

This sequence joins TRBV19 and TRBJ1-2; no firm D call. Germline V gives CDR1 LNHDA, CDR2 SQIVND (reference sequence). The length of the CDR3 is 15 residues. Trimming cost V 3 bases and J 4 bases, with 15 bases left between them. DNA for the CDR3: TGTGCCAGTAGTATTGGCGCAGCGGCTGGCTATGGCTACACCTTC. Its translation: CASSIGAAAGYGYTF.

The chain combines TRBV7-6 with TRBJ2-1, with 11 bases fitting TRBD2. Germline CDR1 and CDR2: SGHVS and FNYEAQ. Germline trimming cut 5 bases from V and 9 bases from J; bases unmatched to any gene: 15. The CDR3 extends over 17 amino acids. CDR3 bases: TGTGCCAGCAGCCCAACGATAGCGGGGGGGCTCCCTCCTGAGCAGTTCTTC. Protein: CASSPTIAGGLPPEQFF.

This chain connects TRBV7-9 to TRBJ1-6, with D tentatively TRBD1 (5 bases). Germline V gene lookup returns CDR1 SEHNR and CDR2 FQNEAQ (reference sequence). The CDR3 covers 15 residues. V lost 5 bases and J lost 0, with 8 bases in between. The CDR3 reads CASSGGSSYNSPLHF. CDR3 coding DNA: TGTGCCAGCAGCGGGGGGAGCTCCTATAATTCACCCCTCCACTTT.

The V call is TRBV6-6, the J call TRBJ1-6; maybe TRBD1 (6 bases). V was trimmed by 2 bases and J by 5 bases, leaving 10 bases between them. The CDR3 has 15 residues. Germline assignment: CDR1 MNHNY and CDR2 SVGAGI (reference sequence). CDR3 sequence: CASSYRTANNSPLHF. CDR3 bases: TGTGCCAGCAGTTACAGGACAGCCAATAATTCACCCCTCCACTTT.

This clone has more than one count but fewer than ten. V gene TRBV10-1 combines with J gene TRBJ2-2, with unresolved D. The CDR3 spans 13 residues. The ends were cut back, 3 bases at V and 3 bases at J, with 5 bases in the middle. Germline assignment: CDR1 WNHNN and CDR2 SYGVQD (reference sequence). This CDR3 is CASSDSYTGELFF. The DNA for the CDR3 is TGCGCCAGCAGTGATTCCTACACCGGGGAGCTGTTTTTT.

This clone was counted once. At one end, the junction sequence differs from germline, possibly due to a read error. The rearrangement joins TRBV7-7 to TRBJ2-5; 9 bases map to TRBD2. CDR1 and CDR2 from the germline V gene are SSHAT and FNYEAQ (reference sequence). The CDR3 is made up of 17 amino acids. This CDR3 is CASSLIAGGGAEETQYF. CDR3 bases: TGTGCTAGCAGCTTAATCGCTGGCGGGGGGGCCGAAGAGACCCAGTACTTC.

The CDR3 loop reads CAIGDTGSGYTF. For the CDR3, the DNA is TGTGCCATCGGGGACACAGGGAGTGGCTACACCTTC. The chain is built from TRBV10-3 and TRBJ1-2; TRBD1 is a possible D gene (6 bases). The CDR3 runs to 12 residues. Germline CDR1 and CDR2: ENHRY and SYGVKD. V lost 8 bases and J lost 7, with 14 bases in between.

The chain couples TRBV29-1 to TRBJ2-3, with a weak D call TRBD2 (6 bases). The CDR3 has 13 residues. Germline-derived CDR1 and CDR2 are SQVTM and ANQGSEA. Trimming took 7 bases from V and 3 from J, leaving 14 bases between them. CDR3 in DNA: TGCAGCGCGGAACTAGCCGCTACAGATACGCAGTATTTT. This codes for CSAELAATDTQYF.